Below are 16 T cell receptor beta chains sequenced from a single sample in a study of blood T cell repertoires in COVID-19. Produced via immunoSEQ multiplex PCR; TCRdb's table is partial and in-frame only. This table has some 190,000 clones, under 80% appearing once. The sequencing sample was made of PBMCs or T cells enriched from blood (not recorded which). These receptors came from a woman aged 50 to 60 with acute COVID-19.

The gene calls are TRBV28 and TRBJ1-2; tentative D call: TRBD1 (5 bases). The CDR3 runs to 15 residues. CDR1 is MDHEN and CDR2 is SYDVKM in the germline V gene. V lost 3 bases and J 0 bases, leaving 11 bases between the germline ends. This CDR3 reads CASSLGHWSNYGYTF. Here the CDR3 DNA reads TGTGCCAGCAGTTTGGGGCATTGGTCTAACTATGGCTACACCTTC.

Note on this clone: At one boundary the junction diverges from the germline segment, which might be a read error. The CDR3: CAISRSSNTGELFF. The CDR3 nucleotides read TGTGCCATCAGTCGGTCCTCGAACACCGGGGAGCTGTTTTTT. The rearrangement uses TRBV6-5 and TRBJ2-2, with D unclear. This CDR3 has 14 residues. Germline V gives CDR1 MNHEY, CDR2 SVGAGI.

This chain joins TRBV9 and TRBJ1-1; the match to TRBD1 covers 11 bases. J was trimmed by 5 bases and V by 3 bases; bases with no gene match: 9. The CDR3 spans 16 residues. Germline CDR1 is SGDLS and CDR2 is YYNGEE. The CDR3 spells CASSERTGGGRTEAFF. The CDR3 region has the DNA TGTGCCAGCAGCGAAAGGACAGGGGGCGGGAGGACTGAAGCTTTCTTT. The complete variable domain, with remaining parts taken from reference TRBV9 and TRBJ1-1, reads DSGVTQTPKHLITATGQRVTLRCSPRSGDLSVYWYQQSLDQGLQFLIQYYNGEERAKGNILERFSAQQFPDLHSELNLSSLELGDSALYFCASSERTGGGRTEAFFGQGTRLTVV.

DNA for the CDR3: TGCGCCAGCAGCCAAGACCCGAGGGCAGGGGGCGTTCGCTACACCTTC. Its translation is CASSQDPRAGGVRYTF. The J gene is TRBJ1-2, the V gene TRBV4-1; 8 bases line up with TRBD1. Germline V gene sequence: CDR1 MGHRA, CDR2 YSYEKL. CDR3 length equals 16 residues. V was clipped by 0 bases and J by 9 bases; unmatched bases: 12.

CDR3: CASSQRTGRETQYF. As DNA, the CDR3 is TGTGCCAGCAGCCAAAGGACAGGGAGAGAGACCCAGTACTTC. V is TRBV7-9 and J is TRBJ2-5, with 8 bases that match TRBD1. There are 14 residues in the CDR3. The junction had 6 bases not matched to a gene; V was cut back by 5 bases and J by 4 bases. From germline, CDR1 is SEHNR and CDR2 FQNEAQ (reference sequence).

The chain carries TRBV24-1 and TRBJ2-1; 7 positions agree with TRBD1. V dropped 4 bases and J dropped 2; count of bases not matched to a gene: 4. Germline CDR1 reads KGHDR; CDR2 reads SFDVKD. The length of the CDR3 is 15 residues. For the CDR3, the DNA is TGTGCCACCAGTGACACCGGGACAGCCTACAATGAGCAGTTCTTC. Translating gives CATSDTGTAYNEQFF.

This chain uses TRBV19 with TRBJ1-5; the D is unclear. Germline CDR1 is LNHDA and CDR2 is SQIVND (reference sequence). This CDR3 region has 14 residues. V was clipped by 0 bases and J by 7 bases, with 10 bases between them. CDR3 bases: TGTGCCAGTAGTATAGAGGGAACGGGGCAGCCCCAGCATTTT. It yields the protein CASSIEGTGQPQHF.

This chain links TRBV28 with TRBJ1-5; the match to TRBD1 covers 9 bases. V was pared by 6 bases and J by 4 bases, with 13 bases of the junction left unmatched. Germline V lookup: CDR1 MDHEN, CDR2 SYDVKM. The CDR3 contains 17 residues. CDR3 nucleotide sequence: TGTGCCAGCAGATCACCCCTCCGGGACAGGGCGAATCAGCCCCAGCATTTT. Encoded protein: CASRSPLRDRANQPQHF.

The chain combines TRBV4-3 with TRBJ1-2; D might be TRBD1 (6 bases). CDR1 is LGHNA and CDR2 is YSLEER in the germline V gene. There are 16 residues in the CDR3. V was shortened by 0 bases and J by 4 bases, with 15 bases between the two germline ends. CDR3 amino acids: CASSQEGAGATYGYTF. CDR3 DNA sequence: TGCGCCAGCAGCCAAGAAGGCGCAGGGGCGACCTATGGCTACACCTTC.

V usage is TRBV27 and J usage is TRBJ2-5, with D unresolved. The ends were cut back, 1 base at V and 2 bases at J, with 5 bases in the middle. CDR1 and CDR2 (germline): MNHEY, SMNVEV (reference sequence). The CDR3 consists of 13 residues. The CDR3 spells CASSLFQQETQYF. The CDR3 DNA reads as TGTGCCAGCAGTTTATTTCAGCAAGAGACCCAGTACTTC.

This clone showed up just once. The rearrangement uses TRBV7-9 and TRBJ2-2; D is undetermined. Trimming took off 4 bases at V and 5 bases at J, with 5 bases between the two ends. Germline CDR1 SEHNR, CDR2 FQNEAQ (reference sequence). This CDR3 spans 12 amino acids. The CDR3 loop is CASSSVTGELFF. The CDR3, as DNA: TGTGCCAGCAGCTCGGTTACCGGGGAGCTGTTTTTT.

The chain carries TRBV5-6 and TRBJ2-5, with 10 bases identical to TRBD2. Looked up from germline, CDR1 is SGHDT and CDR2 is YYEEEE. The J segment lost 2 bases and the V segment lost 0 bases, leaving 7 bases of the junction unmatched. CDR3 length equals 17 residues. CDR3 DNA: TGTGCCAGCAGCTTGGCGTCGAGGACTAGCGGACAAGAGACCCAGTACTTC. This sequence encodes CASSLASRTSGQETQYF. Full variable domain (missing parts from reference TRBV5-6 and TRBJ2-5): DAGVTQSPTHLIKTRGQQVTLRCSPKSGHDTVSWYQQALGQGPQFIFQYYEEEERQRGNFPDRFSGHQFPNYSSELNVNALLLGDSALYLCASSLASRTSGQETQYFGPGTRLLVL.

The chain employs TRBV4-1 and TRBJ2-1, with 11 bases aligning to TRBD2. The length of the CDR3 is 16 residues. Germline V gives CDR1 MGHRA, CDR2 YSYEKL. The trim removed 2 bases at V and 7 bases at J, leaving 7 bases unmatched. The CDR3: CASSQIAGGPVNEQFF. Here the CDR3 DNA reads TGCGCCAGCAGCCAAATAGCGGGGGGGCCAGTTAATGAGCAGTTCTTC.

The gene calls are TRBV7-2 and TRBJ1-3, with no clear D. Germline V gene sequence: CDR1 SGHTA, CDR2 FQGNSA. V was pared by 1 base and J by 1 base, with 8 bases between. This CDR3 has 15 residues. CDR3 protein: CASSLGPKSGNTIYF. In DNA form, the CDR3 reads TGTGCCAGCAGCTTAGGGCCAAAATCTGGAAACACCATATATTTT.

This rearrangement joins TRBV18 to TRBJ2-3; D remains unclear. The CDR3 length is 14 residues. CDR1 KGHSH and CDR2 LQKENI come from the germline V gene. With 3 bases removed from V and 2 bases from J, the gap between germline ends came to 9 bases. CDR3 DNA sequence: TGTGCCAGCTCACCCCCCGAAGCCACAGATACGCAGTATTTT. It yields the protein CASSPPEATDTQYF.

This chain uses TRBV9 with TRBJ1-1; no definite D call. The CDR3 totals 14 residues. The germline V gene encodes CDR1 SGDLS and CDR2 YYNGEE. Trimming took 0 bases from V and 1 from J, leaving 7 bases between them. In nucleotides, the CDR3 is TGTGCCAGCAGCGTAGGCGGGAAGAACACTGAAGCTTTCTTT. This sequence encodes CASSVGGKNTEAFF.